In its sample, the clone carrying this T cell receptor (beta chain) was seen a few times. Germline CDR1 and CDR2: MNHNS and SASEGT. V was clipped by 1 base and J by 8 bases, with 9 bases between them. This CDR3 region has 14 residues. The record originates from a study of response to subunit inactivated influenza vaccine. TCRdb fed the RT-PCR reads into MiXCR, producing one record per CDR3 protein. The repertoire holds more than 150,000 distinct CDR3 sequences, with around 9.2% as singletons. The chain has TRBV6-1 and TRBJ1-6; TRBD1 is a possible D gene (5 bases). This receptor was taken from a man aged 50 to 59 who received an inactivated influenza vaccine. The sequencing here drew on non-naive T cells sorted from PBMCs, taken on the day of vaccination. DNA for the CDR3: TGTGCCAGCAGTGAAGGACAGCAGGATTCACCCCTCCACTTT. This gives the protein CASSEGQQDSPLHF.